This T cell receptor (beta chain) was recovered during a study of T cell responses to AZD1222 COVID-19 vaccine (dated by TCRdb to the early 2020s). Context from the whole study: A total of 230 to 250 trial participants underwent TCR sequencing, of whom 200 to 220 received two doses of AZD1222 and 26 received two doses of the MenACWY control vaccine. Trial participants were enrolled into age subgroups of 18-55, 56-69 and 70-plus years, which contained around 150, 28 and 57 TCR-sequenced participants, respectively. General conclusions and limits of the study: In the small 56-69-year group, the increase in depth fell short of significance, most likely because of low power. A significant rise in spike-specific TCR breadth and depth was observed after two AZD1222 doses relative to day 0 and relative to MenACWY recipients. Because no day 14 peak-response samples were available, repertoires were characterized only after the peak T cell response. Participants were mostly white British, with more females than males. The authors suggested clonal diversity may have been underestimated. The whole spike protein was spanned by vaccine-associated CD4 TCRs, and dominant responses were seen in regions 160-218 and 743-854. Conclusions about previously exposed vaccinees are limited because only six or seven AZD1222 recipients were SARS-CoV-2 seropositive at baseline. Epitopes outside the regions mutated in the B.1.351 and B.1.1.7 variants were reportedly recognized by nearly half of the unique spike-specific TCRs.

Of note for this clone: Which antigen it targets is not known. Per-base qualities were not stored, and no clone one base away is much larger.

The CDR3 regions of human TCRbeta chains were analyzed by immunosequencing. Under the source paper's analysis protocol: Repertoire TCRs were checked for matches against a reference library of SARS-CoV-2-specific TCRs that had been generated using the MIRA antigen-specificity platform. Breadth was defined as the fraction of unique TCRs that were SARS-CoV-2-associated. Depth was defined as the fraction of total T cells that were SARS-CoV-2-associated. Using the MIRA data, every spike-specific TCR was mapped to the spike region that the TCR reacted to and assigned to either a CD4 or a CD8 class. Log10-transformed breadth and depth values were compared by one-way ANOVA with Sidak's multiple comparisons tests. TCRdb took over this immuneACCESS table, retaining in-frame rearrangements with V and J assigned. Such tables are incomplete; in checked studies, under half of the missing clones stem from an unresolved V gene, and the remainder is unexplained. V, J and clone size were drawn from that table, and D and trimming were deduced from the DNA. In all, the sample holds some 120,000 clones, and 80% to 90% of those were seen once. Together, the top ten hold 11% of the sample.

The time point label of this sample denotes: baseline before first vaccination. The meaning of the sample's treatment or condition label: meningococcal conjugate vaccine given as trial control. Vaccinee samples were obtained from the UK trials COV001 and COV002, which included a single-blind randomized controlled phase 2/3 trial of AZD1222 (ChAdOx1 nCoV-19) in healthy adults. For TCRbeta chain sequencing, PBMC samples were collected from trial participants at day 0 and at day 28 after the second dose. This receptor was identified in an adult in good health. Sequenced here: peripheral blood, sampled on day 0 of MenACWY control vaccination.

The sequence in DNA is TGTGCCAGCAGCTTAGTTCGGACAGGGGTTAGCTATGGCTACACCTTC. Translated, it reads CASSLVRTGVSYGYTF. The V and J segments used are TRBV13 and TRBJ1-2, and TRBD1 matches 9 of the central bases. Counted from cysteine to phenylalanine, this CDR3 has 16 amino acids. Only the CDR3 DNA stays, 48 bases, in frame from base 1. V lost 1 base and J lost 4 bases, and the count of bases not matched to a germline gene is 7. As encoded in the germline V gene (reference sequence), CDR1 is PRHDT while CDR2 is FYEKMQ.